Sequencing of this T cell receptor (beta chain) was carried out in a study of blood T cell repertoires in COVID-19. On the study more broadly: The United States, Italy and Spain supplied acute and convalescent COVID-19 samples. The analysed material was cDNA or gDNA that came from T cells, B-cell-depleted T cells, or PBMCs.

Trimming took off 7 bases at V and 8 bases at J, with 12 bases between the two ends. The CDR3 loop spans 12 amino acids. Germline CDR1 and CDR2: MDHEN and SYDVKM. In the original analysis: Nucleated cell number was recorded as an estimate derived from reference gene primer amplification. Measured with immunoSEQ multiplex PCR; TCRdb has only the in-frame clones, and not every one. V and J calls and clone size are given by that table; D and trimming were obtained from the DNA. Altogether about 180,000 clones are present, 80% to 90% being singletons, with the ten largest covering 3% to 3.5%. Sequenced: peripheral blood. This sequence was found in a man in his 60s with acute or convalescent COVID-19. The rearrangement links TRBV28 to TRBJ2-1; a possible D gene is TRBD1 (6 bases). CDR3 coding DNA: TGTGCCAGCACGACACAGGGCTATGAGCAGTTCTTC. This translates into CASTTQGYEQFF.